These T cell receptor beta chains were read from a single sample in a study of cytomegalovirus exposure and HLA in healthy donors. TCRdb's table, derived via immunoSEQ multiplex PCR, lists solely in-frame clones and lacks some. This table holds approximately 100,000 clones, 75% to 90% found once. The sequencing sample was made of PBMCs. Receptors were obtained from a man aged 25 to 45 in good health and CMV-seronegative. The conserved cysteine and the conserved F or W are not part of the CDR3 here. Fields, in order: J gene, V gene, D gene, CDR3 protein. The D gene is left open where the match is weak.

TRBJ2-7	TRBV19	.	ASQKEGASYEQY
TRBJ2-3	TRBV2	TRBD1	ASSELTGTQY
TRBJ2-5	TRBV5-6	TRBD1	ASSRNSRSGTVKETQY
TRBJ2-7	TRBV11-3	TRBD2	ASSPGTSYEQY
TRBJ2-1	TRBV7-9	TRBD2	ASSPWASGGAAYNEQF
TRBJ1-5	TRBV4-1	.	ASSQVQAGDDYSNQPQH
TRBJ1-4	TRBV23-1	TRBD1	ASSQWDRGNEKLF
TRBJ1-2	TRBV7-2	.	ASSVGGRGLYGYT
TRBJ1-2	TRBV25-1	TRBD1	ASSGPEGGPYGYT
TRBJ2-1	TRBV4-3	.	ASSQSRVRYNEQF
TRBJ1-5	TRBV19	.	ASSLRSGGRGANQPQH
TRBJ2-1	TRBV4-3	TRBD1	ASSLLSGGNEQF
TRBJ1-4	TRBV30	.	AWSDKGPRPSGVTNEKLF
TRBJ2-7	TRBV5-6	TRBD1	ASSLGTGAREQY
TRBJ2-3	TRBV7-2	.	ASSSSGADTQY
TRBJ2-3	TRBV28	.	ASQGGNTQY
TRBJ2-1	TRBV10-3	TRBD1	AISEQGDEQF
TRBJ2-3	TRBV7-9	TRBD2	ASSLGGYLAGLDTQY
TRBJ1-6	TRBV27	TRBD1	ASSRGQNNSPLH
TRBJ1-5	TRBV28	.	ASSSGGGRQPQH
TRBJ2-7	TRBV4-1	TRBD2	ASSLRRGLYTYEQY
TRBJ1-2	TRBV14	.	ASSQDSRASYGYT
TRBJ2-1	TRBV5-4	.	ASSSATRGITYNEQF
TRBJ2-1	TRBV9	TRBD2	ASSVVPPSGMDNEQF
TRBJ2-5	TRBV29-1	.	SALRQGHQWETQY
TRBJ2-7	TRBV5-1	.	ASSRHPDRPFLQQY
TRBJ2-7	TRBV10-3	.	AISGDRELAGHYEQY
TRBJ2-3	TRBV25-1	TRBD2	ASSGAKRGASTDTQY
TRBJ1-1	TRBV18	.	ASSTDWAITEAF
TRBJ2-1	TRBV9	.	ASSVGNSGYNEQF
TRBJ1-5	TRBV18	TRBD1	ASSPGTGGDFVQPQH
TRBJ2-2	TRBV27	TRBD2	ASSFVGRAVGGELF
TRBJ1-4	TRBV27	.	ASSSRAGRNEKLF
TRBJ2-2	TRBV19	TRBD1	ASSKTGSNTGELF
TRBJ2-7	TRBV6-5	.	ASSPGTRSYEQY
TRBJ2-1	TRBV4-1	.	ASSQGVLANYNEQF
TRBJ1-2	TRBV7-7	.	ASSGGEYYGYT
TRBJ2-3	TRBV5-8	.	ASSSIAGPSGGTDTQY
TRBJ2-1	TRBV11-3	.	ASSARGTLSYNEQF
TRBJ2-3	TRBV27	.	ASADKTSTDTQY
TRBJ2-7	TRBV6-5	TRBD1	ASSYRQGHEQY
TRBJ2-3	TRBV7-3	.	ASTLGGTDTQY
TRBJ1-2	TRBV7-9	.	ASSLAGGKGTGYGYT
TRBJ2-1	TRBV28	TRBD2	ASSSLGAGGYNEQF
TRBJ1-4	TRBV6-5	TRBD1	ASSYSGTANEKLF
TRBJ1-4	TRBV27	TRBD1	ASTMTGGGEKLF
TRBJ2-1	TRBV15	TRBD2	ATSRGTRGRGEQF
TRBJ2-1	TRBV5-1	TRBD2	ASSSPGSSGASSYNEQF